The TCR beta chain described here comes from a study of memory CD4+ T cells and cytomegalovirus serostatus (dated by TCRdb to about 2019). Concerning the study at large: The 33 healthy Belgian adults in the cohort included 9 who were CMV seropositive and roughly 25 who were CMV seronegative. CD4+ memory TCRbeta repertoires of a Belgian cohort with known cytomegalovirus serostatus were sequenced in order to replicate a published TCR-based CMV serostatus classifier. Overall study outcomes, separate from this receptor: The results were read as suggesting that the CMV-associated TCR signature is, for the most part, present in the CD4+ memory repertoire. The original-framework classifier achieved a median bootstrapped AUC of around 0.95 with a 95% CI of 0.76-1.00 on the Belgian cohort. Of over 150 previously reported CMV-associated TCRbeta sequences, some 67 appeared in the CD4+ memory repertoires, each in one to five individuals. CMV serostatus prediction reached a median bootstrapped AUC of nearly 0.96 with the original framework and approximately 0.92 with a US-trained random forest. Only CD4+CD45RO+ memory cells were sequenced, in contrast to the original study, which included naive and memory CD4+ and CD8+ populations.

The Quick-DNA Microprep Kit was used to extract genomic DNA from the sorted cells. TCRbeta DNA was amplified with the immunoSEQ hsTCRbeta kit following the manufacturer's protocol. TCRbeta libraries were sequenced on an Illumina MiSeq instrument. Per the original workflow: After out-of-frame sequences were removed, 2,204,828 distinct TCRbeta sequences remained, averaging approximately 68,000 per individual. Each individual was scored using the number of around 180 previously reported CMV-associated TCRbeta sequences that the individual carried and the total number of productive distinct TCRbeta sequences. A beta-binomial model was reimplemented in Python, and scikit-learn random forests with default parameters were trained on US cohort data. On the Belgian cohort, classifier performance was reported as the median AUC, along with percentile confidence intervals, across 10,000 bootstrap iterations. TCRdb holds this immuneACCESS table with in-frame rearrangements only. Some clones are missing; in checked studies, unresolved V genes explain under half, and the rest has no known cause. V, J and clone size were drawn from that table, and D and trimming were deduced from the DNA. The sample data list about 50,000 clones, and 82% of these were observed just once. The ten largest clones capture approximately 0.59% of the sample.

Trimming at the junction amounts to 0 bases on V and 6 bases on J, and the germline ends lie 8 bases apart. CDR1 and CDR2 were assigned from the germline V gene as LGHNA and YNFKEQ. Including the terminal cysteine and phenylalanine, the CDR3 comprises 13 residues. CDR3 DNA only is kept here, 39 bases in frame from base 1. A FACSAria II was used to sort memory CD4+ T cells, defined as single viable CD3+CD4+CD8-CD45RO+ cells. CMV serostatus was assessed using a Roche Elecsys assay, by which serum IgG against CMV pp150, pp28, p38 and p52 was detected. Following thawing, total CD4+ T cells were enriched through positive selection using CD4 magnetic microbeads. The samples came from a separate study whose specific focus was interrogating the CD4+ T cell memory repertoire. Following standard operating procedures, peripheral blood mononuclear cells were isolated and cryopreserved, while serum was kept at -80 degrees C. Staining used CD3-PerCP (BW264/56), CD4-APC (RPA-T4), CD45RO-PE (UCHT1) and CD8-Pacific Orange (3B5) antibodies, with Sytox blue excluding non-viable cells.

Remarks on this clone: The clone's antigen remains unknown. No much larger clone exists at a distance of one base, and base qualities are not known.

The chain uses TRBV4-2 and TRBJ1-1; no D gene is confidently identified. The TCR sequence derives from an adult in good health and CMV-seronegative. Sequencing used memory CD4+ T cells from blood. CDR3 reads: CASSQDSQSEAFF. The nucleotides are TGTGCCAGCAGCCAAGACTCTCAGTCTGAAGCTTTCTTT.